The 20 T cell receptor beta chains reported below all come from one sample, sequenced in a study of cytomegalovirus exposure and HLA in healthy donors. 13 Jbeta primers and 60 Vbeta primers were used for the PCR. TCRdb's copy holds only in-frame clones and misses some; the assay was immunoSEQ multiplex PCR. The sample lists under 300,000 clones, roughly 85% occurring once. The sample taken for sequencing was PBMCs. These receptors were taken from a man in his forties in good health and CMV-seropositive.

This clone was picked up one time. This chain links TRBV15 with TRBJ2-7, with 9 positions matching TRBD1. CDR1 and CDR2 from the germline V gene are LNHNV and YYDKDF (reference sequence). CDR3 length: 15 amino acids. With V trimmed by 3 bases and J by 7 bases, 10 bases remained unmatched. The CDR3 region has the DNA TGTGCCACCAGCAGGGCACAGGGGGCGGCCCGGGAGCAGTACTTC. Translation: CATSRAQGAAREQYF.

This clone was found a few times. The V gene is TRBV5-6, the J gene TRBJ2-6; 11 bases match TRBD1. The CDR3 loop spans 18 amino acids. V trimming: 2 bases; J trimming: 3 bases; junction bases outside the gene matches: 7. The germline V gene encodes CDR1 SGHDT and CDR2 YYEEEE. The CDR3 nucleotides are TGTGCCAGCAGCTTACCGGACAGGGGGCATAATGGGGCCAACGTCCTGACTTTC. This gives the protein CASSLPDRGHNGANVLTF.

V is TRBV30 and J is TRBJ2-5; the match to TRBD2 covers 16 bases. The end of the DNA fits TRBJ2-7 better, so the J call may be wrong. This CDR3 spans 15 amino acids. Germline CDR1 and CDR2: GTSNPN and SVGIG (reference sequence). As DNA, the CDR3 is TGTGCCTGGAGTGCGGGACTAGCGGGAGGGCCCGAGCAGTACTTC. Protein product: CAWSAGLAGGPEQYF.

This clone is judged medium-sized. CDR3 region: CASSLTGSNEQYF. The CDR3 DNA reads TGTGCCAGCAGCTTAACGGGCAGCAACGAGCAGTACTTC. The chain has TRBV7-3 and TRBJ2-7, with D hard to call. V lost 0 bases to trimming and J lost 5 bases, with 8 bases between them. The CDR3 extends over 13 amino acids. The germline gives CDR1 SGHTA, CDR2 FQGTGA.

This clone came up once. J is TRBJ2-7 and V is TRBV6-1; 9 bases fit TRBD2. This CDR3 spans 15 amino acids. The J segment lost 9 bases and the V segment lost 4 bases, leaving 13 bases of the junction unmatched. The germline V gene encodes CDR1 MNHNS and CDR2 SASEGT. The CDR3 here is CASSGLAGSLRWQYF. CDR3 in DNA: TGTGCCAGCAGTGGCCTAGCGGGATCCCTACGCTGGCAGTACTTC.

This clone showed up just once. The chain couples TRBV25-1 to TRBJ2-7, with D possibly matching TRBD2 (5 bases). The V end was cut by 9 bases, the J end by 6 bases, with 21 bases between. The germline CDR1 and CDR2 sequences are MGHDK and SYGVNS. The CDR3 loop spans 14 amino acids. This chain's CDR3 is CARDGPQIGGEQYF. In DNA form, the CDR3 reads TGTGCCAGAGACGGGCCCCAGATTGGAGGCGAGCAGTACTTC.

V gene TRBV29-1 combines with J gene TRBJ1-1, with a tentative D call TRBD1 (5 bases). The CDR3 consists of 11 residues. Germline CDR1 is SQVTM and CDR2 is ANQGSEA. V lost 5 bases to trimming and J lost 6 bases, with 10 bases between them. The CDR3 loop reads CSVRLGAEAFF. The CDR3 region has the DNA TGCAGCGTTCGTCTAGGGGCTGAAGCTTTCTTT.

V and J are TRBV18 and TRBJ1-5; 7 positions agree with TRBD1. The CDR3 length is 14 residues. Germline V gives CDR1 KGHSH, CDR2 LQKENI. V trimming: 4 bases; J trimming: 7 bases; junction bases outside the gene matches: 7. The CDR3 loop is CASSRTGDSQPQHF. The CDR3 DNA reads as TGTGCCAGCTCACGCACAGGGGATAGCCAGCCCCAGCATTTT.

The chain combines TRBV7-8 with TRBJ2-3; no reliable D call. The germline V and J ends were trimmed by 5 bases and 2 bases, with 17 bases remaining between them. The CDR3 is 16 amino acids. The germline gives CDR1 SGHVS, CDR2 FQNEAQ. CDR3 bases: TGTGCCAGCAGCCCCCGTGCGCGGATTTCCACAGATACGCAGTATTTT. The encoded protein is CASSPRARISTDTQYF.

Notes on this clone: Germline is not matched at one junction end, which may reflect a read error. The J gene is TRBJ2-1, the V gene TRBV6-6; D remains ambiguous. Germline V gene lookup returns CDR1 MNHNY and CDR2 SVGAGI (reference sequence). The CDR3 runs 12 residues. As DNA, the CDR3 is TGTGCCGTTCTTGTGGGCGTCGACCCCCCCCTCTTC. Residues: CAVLVGVDPPLF.

This chain joins TRBV2 and TRBJ2-1, with TRBD1 as a possible D gene (6 bases). The germline gives CDR1 SNHLY, CDR2 FYNNEI. The length of the CDR3 is 12 residues. Trimming removed 8 bases from V and 6 bases from J, with 11 bases in between. The CDR3 nucleotides read TGTGCCAGCGTTTCAGGGGCCAATGAGCAGTTCTTC. It encodes CASVSGANEQFF.

The V and J genes are TRBV9 and TRBJ2-2; 13 nucleotides line up with TRBD2. The CDR3 runs to 17 residues. The V and J ends lost 2 bases and 2 bases, in that order; junction bases with no gene match: 3. The V gene's germline CDR1 is SGDLS and CDR2 YYNGEE. CDR3 DNA sequence: TGTGCCAGCAGCGTGGGACTAGCGGGGATAAACACCGGGGAGCTGTTTTTT. It encodes CASSVGLAGINTGELFF.

The chain combines TRBV10-2 with TRBJ2-1; TRBD2 matches at 8 bases. J lost 9 bases, V lost 2 bases, and 3 bases had no gene match. The CDR3 runs to 13 residues. Germline lookup yields CDR1 WSHSY and CDR2 SAAADI. In DNA form, the CDR3 reads TGCGCCAGCAGTGAGGCGGGAGGCTCTGAGCAGTTCTTC. Translation: CASSEAGGSEQFF.

The chain employs TRBV7-2 and TRBJ2-7; 11 bases match TRBD2. The CDR3 extends over 18 amino acids. Germline assignment: CDR1 SGHTA and CDR2 FQGNSA. The V segment lost 4 bases and the J segment 2 bases; nucleotides outside the gene matches: 13. CDR3 sequence reads: CASSYIAGGPNPPYEQYF. The CDR3 DNA follows: TGTGCCAGCAGCTACATAGCGGGAGGGCCCAACCCCCCCTACGAGCAGTACTTC. Variable domain in full (rest from reference TRBV7-2 and TRBJ2-7): GAGVSQSPSNKVTEKGKDVELRCDPISGHTALYWYRQSLGQGLEFLIYFQGNSAPDKSGLPSDRFSAERTGGSVSTLTIQRTQQEDSAVYLCASSYIAGGPNPPYEQYFGPGTRLTVT.

This chain links TRBV5-1 with TRBJ2-1; 7 bases are shared with TRBD2. The V and J ends lost 4 bases and 0 bases, in that order; junction bases with no gene match: 7. The CDR3 spans 16 residues. Per germline, CDR1 SGHRS and CDR2 YFSETQ. The CDR3 DNA reads as TGCGCCAGCAGCCCAAACCTAGCGGACTCCTACAATGAGCAGTTCTTC. Its protein is CASSPNLADSYNEQFF.

This clone has a handful of counts. The chain carries TRBV7-3 and TRBJ2-6, with 7 bases fitting TRBD2. V lost 1 base to trimming and J lost 2 bases; unmatched junction nucleotides: 5. The CDR3 extends over 17 amino acids. CDR1 SGHTA and CDR2 FQGTGA come from the germline V gene. The CDR3 DNA is TGTGCCAGCAGCTTAATGCAGGCGGGAGCTGGGGCCAACGTCCTGACTTTC. It specifies CASSLMQAGAGANVLTF.

The chain employs TRBV11-2 and TRBJ1-1, with 9 bases aligning to TRBD1. This CDR3 is 15 amino acids long. Trimming removed 2 bases from V and 6 bases from J; junction bases left unmatched: 7. In germline, CDR1 is SGHAT, CDR2 FQNNGV. Here the CDR3 reads CASSLSPGQGAEAFF. In DNA form, the CDR3 reads TGTGCCAGCAGCTTATCCCCGGGACAGGGAGCTGAAGCTTTCTTT.

The table lists this clone with a few counts. Different DNA sequences within this sample yield the same CDR3. The chain joins TRBV5-1 to TRBJ2-7; possibly TRBD1 for D (6 bases). The V end lost 0 bases, the J end lost 1 base, and 8 bases lay between the germline ends. CDR1 and CDR2 from the germline V gene are SGHRS and YFSETQ. This CDR3 has 14 residues. The CDR3 here is CASSLGQGSYEQYF. The CDR3, as DNA: TGCGCCAGCAGCTTGGGTCAGGGGTCCTACGAGCAGTACTTC.

V and J are TRBV19 and TRBJ2-1; 7 nucleotides line up with TRBD1. CDR1 LNHDA and CDR2 SQIVND come from the germline V gene (reference sequence). V was pared by 3 bases and J by 10 bases, with 6 bases of the junction left unmatched. The CDR3 covers 13 residues. Here the CDR3 DNA reads TGTGCCAGTAGTATTCAGGGGGTAGCGGAGCAGTTCTTC. Its protein is CASSIQGVAEQFF.

The chain is built from TRBV11-2 and TRBJ2-7, with D unresolved. The CDR3 contains 14 residues. V lost 5 bases and J lost 0, with 11 bases in between. In germline, CDR1 is SGHAT, CDR2 FQNNGV. Here the CDR3 reads CASSPVLSSYEQYF. As DNA, the CDR3 is TGTGCCAGCAGCCCCGTCTTGAGCTCCTACGAGCAGTACTTC.